This T cell receptor beta chain is from a study of blood T cell repertoires in COVID-19. Background on the study: T cells, B-cell-depleted T cells, or PBMCs provided the cDNA or gDNA that served as material.

V was clipped by 3 bases and J by 7 bases, with 12 bases between them. The CDR3 contains 13 residues. Germline values: CDR1 MNHEY, CDR2 SVGAGI. Profiled with immunoSEQ multiplex PCR; TCRdb holds only in-frame clones, not every one. The data hold under 300,000 clones, with approximately 83% observed a single time. In assigning cohorts, the study relied on participant-reported clinical history. V is TRBV6-5 and J is TRBJ1-2, with a possible D match to TRBD1 (5 bases). Material for sequencing was PBMCs or T cells enriched from blood (not recorded which). The TCR comes from a woman aged 40 to 55 with acute COVID-19. The DNA of the CDR3 is TGTGCCAGCAGTTATCCCGGGGGGGGTGGCTACACCTTC. This encodes CASSYPGGGGYTF.